The clone carrying this TCR beta chain appeared a few times. Antigen unknown. Germline lookup yields CDR1 MNHNS and CDR2 SASEGT. The ends were cut back, 10 bases at V and 5 bases at J, with 18 bases in the middle. The CDR3 is 13 residues long. Use of 60 Vbeta and 13 Jbeta primers characterized the PCR. The data were produced by immunoSEQ multiplex PCR, yet TCRdb's version contains in-frame clones alone and is incomplete. The repertoire includes 120,000 or so clones, 65% to 90% of them detected once, and approximately 2.1% sits in the top ten. The entry originates in a study of cytomegalovirus exposure and HLA in healthy donors. Study findings and constraints: While the bulk of TCR sequences proved rare, some public TCRs turned up in many donors.

The genes are TRBV6-1 and TRBJ2-7, with D possibly TRBD2 on 6 matching bases. This clonotype was obtained from a man younger than 45 in good health and CMV-seronegative. The sequenced sample consisted of PBMCs. CDR3 sequence reads: CATLSGRSDEQYF. The DNA of the CDR3 is TGTGCCACGCTATCAGGGAGGTCCGACGAGCAGTACTTC.